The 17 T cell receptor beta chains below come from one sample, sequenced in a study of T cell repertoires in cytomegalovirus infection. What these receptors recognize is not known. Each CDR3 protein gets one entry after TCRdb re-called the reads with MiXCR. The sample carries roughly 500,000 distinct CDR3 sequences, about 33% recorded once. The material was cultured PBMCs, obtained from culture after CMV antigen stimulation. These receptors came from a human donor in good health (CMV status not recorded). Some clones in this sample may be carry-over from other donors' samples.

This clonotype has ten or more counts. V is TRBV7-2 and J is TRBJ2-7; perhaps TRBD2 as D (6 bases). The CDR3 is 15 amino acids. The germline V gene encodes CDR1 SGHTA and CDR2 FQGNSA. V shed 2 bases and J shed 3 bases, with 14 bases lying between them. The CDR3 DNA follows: TGTGCCAGCAGCTTAACGATCGGGCGGGACTACGAGCAGTACTTC. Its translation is CASSLTIGRDYEQYF. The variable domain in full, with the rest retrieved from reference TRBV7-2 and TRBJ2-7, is GAGVSQSPSNKVTEKGKDVELRCDPISGHTALYWYRQSLGQGLEFLIYFQGNSAPDKSGLPSDRFSAERTGGSVSTLTIQRTQQEDSAVYLCASSLTIGRDYEQYFGPGTRLTVT.

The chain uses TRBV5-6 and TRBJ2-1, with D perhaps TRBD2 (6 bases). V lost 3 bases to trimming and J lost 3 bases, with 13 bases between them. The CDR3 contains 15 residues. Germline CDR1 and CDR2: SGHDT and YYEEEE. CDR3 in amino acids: CASSSGEANYNEQFF. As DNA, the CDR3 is TGTGCCAGCAGCTCGGGGGAGGCTAACTACAATGAGCAGTTCTTC.

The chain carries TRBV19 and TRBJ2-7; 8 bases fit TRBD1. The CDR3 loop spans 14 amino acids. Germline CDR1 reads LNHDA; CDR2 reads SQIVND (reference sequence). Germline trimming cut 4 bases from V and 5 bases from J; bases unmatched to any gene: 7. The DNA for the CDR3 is TGTGCCAGTAGTACCAGACAGGGGCTCAACGAGCAGTACTTC. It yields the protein CASSTRQGLNEQYF.

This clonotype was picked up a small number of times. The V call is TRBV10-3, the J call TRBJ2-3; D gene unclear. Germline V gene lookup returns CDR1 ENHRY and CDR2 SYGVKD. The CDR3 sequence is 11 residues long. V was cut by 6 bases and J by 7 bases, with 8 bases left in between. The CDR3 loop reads CAIRGGNTQYF. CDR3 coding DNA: TGTGCCATCAGAGGTGGAAATACGCAGTATTTT.

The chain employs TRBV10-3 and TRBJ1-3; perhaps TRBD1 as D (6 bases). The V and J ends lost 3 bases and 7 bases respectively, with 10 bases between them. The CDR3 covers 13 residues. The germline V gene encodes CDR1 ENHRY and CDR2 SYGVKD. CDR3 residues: CAISEAGGNTIYF. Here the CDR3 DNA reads TGTGCCATCAGTGAAGCGGGGGGCAACACCATATATTTT.

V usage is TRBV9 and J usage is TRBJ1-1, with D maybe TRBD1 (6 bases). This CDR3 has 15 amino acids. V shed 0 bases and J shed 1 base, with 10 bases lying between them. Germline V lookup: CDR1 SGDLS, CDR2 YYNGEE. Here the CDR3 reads CASSVVGGRNTEAFF. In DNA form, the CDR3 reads TGTGCCAGCAGCGTAGTTGGGGGGCGGAACACTGAAGCTTTCTTT.

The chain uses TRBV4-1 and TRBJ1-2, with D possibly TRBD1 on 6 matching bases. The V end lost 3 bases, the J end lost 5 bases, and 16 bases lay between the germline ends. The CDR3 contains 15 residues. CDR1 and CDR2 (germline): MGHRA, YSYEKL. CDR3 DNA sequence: TGCGCCAGCAGCCAGGGGGCCGGGACCGGTTATGGCTACACCTTC. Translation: CASSQGAGTGYGYTF.

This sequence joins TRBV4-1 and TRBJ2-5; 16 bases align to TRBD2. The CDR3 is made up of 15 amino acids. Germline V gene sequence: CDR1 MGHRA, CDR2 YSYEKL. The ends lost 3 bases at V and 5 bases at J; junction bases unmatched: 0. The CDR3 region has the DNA TGCGCCAGCAGCCAGGGACTAGCGGGAGGGGAGACCCAGTACTTC. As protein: CASSQGLAGGETQYF.

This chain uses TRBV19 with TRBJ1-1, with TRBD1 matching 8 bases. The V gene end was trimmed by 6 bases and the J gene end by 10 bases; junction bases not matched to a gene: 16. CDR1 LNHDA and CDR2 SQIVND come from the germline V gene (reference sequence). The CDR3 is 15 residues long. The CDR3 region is CASSSLGQGRYGAFF. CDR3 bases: TGTGCCAGTAGCAGCCTCGGACAGGGAAGGTACGGAGCTTTCTTT.

The CDR3 spells CASSPVGESYGYTF. CDR3 coding DNA: TGTGCCAGCAGTCCCGTGGGGGAGAGCTATGGCTACACCTTC. V is TRBV7-6 and J is TRBJ1-2, with D perhaps TRBD1 (5 bases). V gave up 6 bases and J gave up 4 bases, with 15 bases separating them. Germline V gene data show CDR1 as SGHVS and CDR2 as FNYEAQ. The CDR3 runs to 14 residues.

The CDR3 reads CASSLLAGLASGNSPLHF. CDR3 DNA: TGTGCCAGCAGTTTGCTGGCGGGTCTCGCCTCGGGCAATTCACCCCTCCACTTT. This chain joins TRBV5-5 and TRBJ1-6; no definite D call. V was shortened by 5 bases and J by 7 bases, with 25 bases between the two germline ends. The CDR3 totals 18 residues. CDR1 is SGHKS and CDR2 is YYEKEE in the germline V gene (reference sequence). Supplemented by reference TRBV5-5 and TRBJ1-6, the full variable domain reads DAGVTQSPTHLIKTRGQQVTLRCSPISGHKSVSWYQQVLGQGPQFIFQYYEKEERGRGNFPDRFSARQFPNYSSELNVNALLLGDSALYLCASSLLAGLASGNSPLHFGNGTRLTVT.

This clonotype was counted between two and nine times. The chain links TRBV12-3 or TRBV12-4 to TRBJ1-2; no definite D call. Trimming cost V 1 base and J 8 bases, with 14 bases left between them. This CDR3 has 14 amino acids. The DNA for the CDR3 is TGTGCCAGCAGTTTAGGCTTTTTCCCGGCGGGCTACACCTTC. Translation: CASSLGFFPAGYTF.

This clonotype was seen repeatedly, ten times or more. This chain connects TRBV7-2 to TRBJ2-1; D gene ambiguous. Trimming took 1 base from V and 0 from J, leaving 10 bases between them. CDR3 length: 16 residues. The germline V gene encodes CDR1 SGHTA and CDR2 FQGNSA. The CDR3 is CASSLEAPSSYNEQFF. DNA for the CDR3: TGTGCCAGCAGCTTAGAAGCGCCAAGCTCCTACAATGAGCAGTTCTTC.

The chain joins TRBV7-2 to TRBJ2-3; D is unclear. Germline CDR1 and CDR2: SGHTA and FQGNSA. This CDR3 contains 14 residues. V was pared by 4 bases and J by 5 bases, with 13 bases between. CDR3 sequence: CASSSRALRDTQYF. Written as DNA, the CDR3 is TGTGCCAGCAGCTCCCGGGCTTTGAGAGATACGCAGTATTTT.

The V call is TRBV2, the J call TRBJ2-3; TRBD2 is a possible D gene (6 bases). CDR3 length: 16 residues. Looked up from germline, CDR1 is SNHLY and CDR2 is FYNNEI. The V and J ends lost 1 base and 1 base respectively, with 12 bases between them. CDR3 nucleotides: TGTGCCAGCAGTGAAGGACTAGGGGTGGGCACAGATACGCAGTATTTT. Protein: CASSEGLGVGTDTQYF. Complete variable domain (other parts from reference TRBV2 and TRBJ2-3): EPEVTQTPSHQVTQMGQEVILRCVPISNHLYFYWYRQILGQKVEFLVSFYNNEISEKSEIFDDQFSVERPDGSNFTLKIRSTKLEDSAMYFCASSEGLGVGTDTQYFGPGTRLTVL.

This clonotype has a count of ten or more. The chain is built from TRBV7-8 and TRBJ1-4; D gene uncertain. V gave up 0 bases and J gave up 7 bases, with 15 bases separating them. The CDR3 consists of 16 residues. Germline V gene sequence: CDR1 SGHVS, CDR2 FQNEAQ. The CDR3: CASSLAPNGLGEKLFF. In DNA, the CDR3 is TGTGCCAGCAGCTTAGCGCCTAACGGGTTGGGTGAAAAACTGTTTTTT.

CDR3 bases: TGTGCCAGCAGCCAACCTGGACTAGCGATCGAGACCCAGTACTTC. Translating it yields CASSQPGLAIETQYF. The J gene is TRBJ2-5, the V gene TRBV5-5; 9 bases match TRBD2. V trimming: 4 bases; J trimming: 5 bases; junction bases outside the gene matches: 9. The CDR3 totals 15 residues. Germline CDR1 reads SGHKS; CDR2 reads YYEKEE (reference sequence). The whole variable domain, filled in from reference TRBV5-5 and TRBJ2-5, reads DAGVTQSPTHLIKTRGQQVTLRCSPISGHKSVSWYQQVLGQGPQFIFQYYEKEERGRGNFPDRFSARQFPNYSSELNVNALLLGDSALYLCASSQPGLAIETQYFGPGTRLLVL.